Each of the 18 T cell receptor beta chains below was sequenced from the same sample in a study of blood T cell repertoires in COVID-19. Sequencing used immunoSEQ multiplex PCR; TCRdb keeps in-frame clones, though not all of them. The table lists 250,000 to 300,000 clones, about nine tenths of them singletons. The sample comprised peripheral blood. The receptor set was obtained from a woman aged 30 to 39 with active or convalescent COVID-19.

Points on this clone: The same CDR3 also results from other DNA sequences found in this sample. The V and J genes are TRBV27 and TRBJ1-5, with D tentatively TRBD1 (5 bases). In germline, CDR1 is MNHEY, CDR2 SMNVEV (reference sequence). The V end was cut by 2 bases, the J end by 6 bases, with 8 bases between. This CDR3 comprises 13 residues. The CDR3 region is CASSLGGGQPQHF. In DNA, the CDR3 is TGTGCCAGCAGTTTAGGGGGGGGTCAGCCCCAGCATTTT.

This rearrangement joins TRBV6-1 to TRBJ1-5, with 7 bases matching TRBD1. The germline V gene encodes CDR1 MNHNS and CDR2 SASEGT. The CDR3 is 18 amino acids. With 2 bases clipped from V and 1 base from J, the junction kept 11 bases outside the gene matches. The CDR3 DNA is TGTGCCAGCAGTGAAATGGGTACAGGGGTTTCGAGCAATCAGCCCCAGCATTTT. Translating gives CASSEMGTGVSSNQPQHF.

The chain links TRBV11-3 to TRBJ2-3; 11 bases line up with TRBD2. The CDR3 runs to 14 residues. Germline V gene sequence: CDR1 SGHNT, CDR2 YENEEA. The junction had 4 bases not matched to a gene; V was cut back by 6 bases and J by 5 bases. CDR3 in amino acids: CASSSGLAGDTQYF. The CDR3 bases are TGTGCCAGCAGTTCCGGACTAGCGGGAGATACGCAGTATTTT. Variable domain in full (rest from reference TRBV11-3 and TRBJ2-3): EAGVVQSPRYKIIEKKQPVAFWCNPISGHNTLYWYLQNLGQGPELLIRYENEEAVDDSQLPKDRFSAERLKGVDSTLKIQPAELGDSAVYLCASSSGLAGDTQYFGPGTRLTVL.

J is TRBJ1-6 and V is TRBV19; 12 bases line up with TRBD1. The CDR3 length is 15 residues. Germline loops: CDR1 LNHDA, CDR2 SQIVND (reference sequence). Trimming took 5 bases from V and 8 from J; bases not matched to a gene: 4. The CDR3 protein is CASSSGQGAYSPLHF. In DNA, the CDR3 is TGTGCCAGTAGTTCGGGACAGGGGGCTTATTCACCCCTCCACTTT.

This clone has a single count. The chain's CDR3 is CAWRVRASNYGYTF. The CDR3 coding sequence is TGTGCCTGGAGAGTCAGGGCATCCAACTATGGCTACACCTTC. The V call is TRBV30, the J call TRBJ1-2, with a tentative D call TRBD1 (5 bases). Trimming pared 3 bases from V and 2 bases from J, leaving 13 bases between. This CDR3 is 14 amino acids long. CDR1 and CDR2 from the germline V gene are GTSNPN and SVGIG (reference sequence). Combining the CDR3 with reference TRBV30 and TRBJ1-2 gives the whole variable domain SQTIHQWPATLVQPVGSPLSLECTVEGTSNPNLYWYRQAAGRGLQLLFYSVGIGQISSEVPQNLSASRPQDRQFILSSKKLLLSDSGFYLCAWRVRASNYGYTFGSGTRLTVV.

This clone appeared a few times. The chain recombines TRBV6-6 with TRBJ2-3, with 10 bases fitting TRBD1. V dropped 3 bases and J dropped 6; count of bases not matched to a gene: 6. There are 15 residues in the CDR3. The germline CDR1 and CDR2 sequences are MNHNY and SVGAGI (reference sequence). In nucleotides, the CDR3 is TGTGCCAGCAGTTATCCTGGGACAGGGGACGATACGCAGTATTTT. Its translation is CASSYPGTGDDTQYF.

The chain joins TRBV10-3 to TRBJ1-1, with 9 bases that match TRBD1. This CDR3 has 15 amino acids. Trimming removed 2 bases from V and 4 bases from J; junction bases left unmatched: 5. CDR1 ENHRY and CDR2 SYGVKD come from the germline V gene. As DNA, the CDR3 is TGTGCCATCAGTGAGGGGACAGGGACGGTCACTGAAGCTTTCTTT. It translates to CAISEGTGTVTEAFF.

The chain uses TRBV5-4 and TRBJ1-2; D may be TRBD1 (5 bases). There are 13 residues in the CDR3. Germline assignment: CDR1 SGHNT and CDR2 YYREEE (reference sequence). The V and J ends lost 5 bases and 5 bases respectively, with 13 bases between them. CDR3 protein: CASRFDRVYGYTF. DNA of the CDR3: TGTGCCAGCAGATTCGACAGAGTATATGGCTACACCTTC.

This clone was observed a few times. The chain employs TRBV28 and TRBJ1-1; 7 nucleotides agree with TRBD1. The junction had 11 bases not matched to a gene; V was cut back by 6 bases and J by 7 bases. Per germline, CDR1 MDHEN and CDR2 SYDVKM. The CDR3 sequence is 14 residues long. CDR3 sequence reads: CASSLLGGGSEAFF. The CDR3 DNA follows: TGTGCCAGCAGCCTCCTTGGAGGGGGCAGTGAAGCTTTCTTT.

The gene calls are TRBV18 and TRBJ1-1; D is possibly TRBD1 (5 bases). Germline V gives CDR1 KGHSH, CDR2 LQKENI. With 1 base removed from V and 0 bases from J, the gap between germline ends came to 15 bases. The CDR3 covers 17 residues. The CDR3 coding sequence is TGTGCCAGCTCACCACGAACAGGCGACTTTATGAACACTGAAGCTTTCTTT. It specifies CASSPRTGDFMNTEAFF.

The chain employs TRBV5-6 and TRBJ1-1, with no clear D. Germline CDR1 reads SGHDT; CDR2 reads YYEEEE. The V and J ends lost 0 bases and 1 base respectively, with 10 bases between them. The CDR3 spans 15 residues. CDR3 sequence (DNA): TGTGCCAGCAGCTTGGCGGGTCGGAGGAACACTGAAGCTTTCTTT. It yields the protein CASSLAGRRNTEAFF.

V and J are TRBV19 and TRBJ1-1; tentative D call: TRBD1 (6 bases). The CDR3 totals 16 residues. V was clipped by 9 bases and J by 1 base, with 21 bases between them. Per germline, CDR1 LNHDA and CDR2 SQIVND (reference sequence). In DNA, the CDR3 is TGTGCCAGCAAAAACGGCAGGGGCGTTGCGAACACTGAAGCTTTCTTT. This sequence encodes CASKNGRGVANTEAFF. Full variable domain (missing parts from reference TRBV19 and TRBJ1-1): DGGITQSPKYLFRKEGQNVTLSCEQNLNHDAMYWYRQDPGQGLRLIYYSQIVNDFQKGDIAEGYSVSREKKESFPLTVTSAQKNPTAFYLCASKNGRGVANTEAFFGQGTRLTVV.

The chain uses TRBV15 and TRBJ1-6; no reliable D call. V was shortened by 1 base and J by 10 bases, with 14 bases between the two germline ends. This CDR3 is 15 amino acids long. Germline V gives CDR1 LNHNV, CDR2 YYDKDF (reference sequence). In DNA form, the CDR3 reads TGTGCCACCAGCAGAGTGACGACGGGAGGATCACCCCTCCACTTT. The encoded protein is CATSRVTTGGSPLHF.

The chain employs TRBV14 and TRBJ2-7, with 7 bases lining up with TRBD2. Germline V CDR1 and CDR2: SGHDN, FVKESK. The CDR3 runs 13 residues. The J segment lost 10 bases and the V segment lost 3 bases, leaving 9 bases of the junction unmatched. The CDR3 nucleotides read TGTGCCAGCAGCCAGGCCCTCCGGGAGGCTCAGTACTTC. It encodes CASSQALREAQYF.

The chain has TRBV6-2 or TRBV6-3 and TRBJ2-1; 8 positions match TRBD1. In germline, CDR1 is MNHEY, CDR2 SVGEGT. The CDR3 is made up of 16 amino acids. V gave up 1 base and J gave up 6 bases; unmatched junction bases: 8. CDR3 nucleotides: TGTGCCAGCAGTTACTATAGCGGACAGGGCCGCAATGAGCAGTTCTTC. This codes for CASSYYSGQGRNEQFF.

The rearrangement joins TRBV19 to TRBJ1-5; 10 bases are a match to TRBD1. The junction had 9 bases not matched to a gene; V was cut back by 10 bases and J by 3 bases. Germline lookup yields CDR1 LNHDA and CDR2 SQIVND (reference sequence). The CDR3 runs 15 residues. CDR3 amino acids: CATRKDRGVNQPQHF. Here the CDR3 DNA reads TGTGCCACCAGGAAGGACAGGGGGGTCAATCAGCCCCAGCATTTT.

The chain combines TRBV9 with TRBJ2-2; 14 nucleotides agree with TRBD2. After removal of 3 bases from V and 1 base from J, the junction contained 5 bases not matched to a gene. The CDR3 length is 18 residues. Germline values: CDR1 SGDLS, CDR2 YYNGEE. The CDR3 bases are TGTGCCAGCAGCGCGGGACTAGCGGGGGCTTGGAACACCGGGGAGCTGTTTTTT. It yields the protein CASSAGLAGAWNTGELFF.

This chain connects TRBV9 to TRBJ1-5, with D possibly TRBD1 on 5 matching bases. CDR3 length: 14 amino acids. The V gene lost 4 bases and the J gene lost 9 bases, with 17 bases spanning the gap. The germline CDR1 and CDR2 sequences are SGDLS and YYNGEE. CDR3 amino acids: CASSPDSYLRPQHF. DNA of the CDR3: TGTGCCAGCAGCCCAGACAGCTACCTCCGGCCCCAGCATTTT.